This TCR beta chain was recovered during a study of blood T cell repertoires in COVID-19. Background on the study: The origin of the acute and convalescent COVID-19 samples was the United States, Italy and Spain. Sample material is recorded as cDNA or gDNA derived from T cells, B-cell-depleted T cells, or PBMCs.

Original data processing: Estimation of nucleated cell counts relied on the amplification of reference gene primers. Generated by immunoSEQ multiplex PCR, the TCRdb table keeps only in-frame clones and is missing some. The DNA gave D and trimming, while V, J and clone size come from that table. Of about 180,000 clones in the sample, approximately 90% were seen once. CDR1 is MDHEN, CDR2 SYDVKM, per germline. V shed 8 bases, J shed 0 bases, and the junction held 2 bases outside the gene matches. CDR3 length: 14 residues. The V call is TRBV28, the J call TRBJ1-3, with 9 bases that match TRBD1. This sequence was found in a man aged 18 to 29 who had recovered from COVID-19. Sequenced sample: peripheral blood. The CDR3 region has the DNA TGTGCCAGCGGGACAGGGAGCTCTGGAAACACCATATATTTT. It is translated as CASGTGSSGNTIYF.